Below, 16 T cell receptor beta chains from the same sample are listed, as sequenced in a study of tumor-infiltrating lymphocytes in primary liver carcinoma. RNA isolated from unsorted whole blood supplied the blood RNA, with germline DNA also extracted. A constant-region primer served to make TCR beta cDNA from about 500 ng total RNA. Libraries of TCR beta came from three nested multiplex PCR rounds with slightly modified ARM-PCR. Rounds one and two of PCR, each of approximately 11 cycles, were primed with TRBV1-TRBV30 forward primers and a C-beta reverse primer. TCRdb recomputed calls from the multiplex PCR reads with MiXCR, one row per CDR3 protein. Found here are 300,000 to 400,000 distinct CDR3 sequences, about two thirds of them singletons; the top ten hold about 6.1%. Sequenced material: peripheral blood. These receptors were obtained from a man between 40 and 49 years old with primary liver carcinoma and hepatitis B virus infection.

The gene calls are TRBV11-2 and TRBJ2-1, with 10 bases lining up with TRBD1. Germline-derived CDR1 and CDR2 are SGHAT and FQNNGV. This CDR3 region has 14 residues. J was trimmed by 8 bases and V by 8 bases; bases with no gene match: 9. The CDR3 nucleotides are TGTGCCAGCTCCGGGACAGGGGCTAAAGATGAGCAGTTCTTC. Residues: CASSGTGAKDEQFF.

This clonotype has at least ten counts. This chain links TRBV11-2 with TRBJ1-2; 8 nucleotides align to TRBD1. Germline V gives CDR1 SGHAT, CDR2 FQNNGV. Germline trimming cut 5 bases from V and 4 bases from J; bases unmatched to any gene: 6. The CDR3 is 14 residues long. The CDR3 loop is CASSGQGWVYGYTF. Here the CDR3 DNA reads TGTGCCAGCAGCGGACAGGGTTGGGTCTATGGCTACACCTTC.

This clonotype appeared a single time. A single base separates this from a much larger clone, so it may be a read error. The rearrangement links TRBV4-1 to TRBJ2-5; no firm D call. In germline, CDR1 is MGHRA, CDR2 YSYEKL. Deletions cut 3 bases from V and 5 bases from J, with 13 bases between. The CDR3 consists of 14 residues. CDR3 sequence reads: CASSHATSSETQYF. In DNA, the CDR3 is TGCGCCAGCAGCCACGCCACCTCGTCGGAGACCCAGTACTTC.

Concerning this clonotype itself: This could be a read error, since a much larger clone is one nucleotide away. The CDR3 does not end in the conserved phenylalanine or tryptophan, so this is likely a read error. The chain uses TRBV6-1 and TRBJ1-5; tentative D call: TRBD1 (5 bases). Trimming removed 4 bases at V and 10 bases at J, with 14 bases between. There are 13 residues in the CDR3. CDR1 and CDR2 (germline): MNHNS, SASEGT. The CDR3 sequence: CASSVGTQGPQHV. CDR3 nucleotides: TGTGCCAGCAGTGTGGGAACCCAGGGACCCCAGCATGTT.

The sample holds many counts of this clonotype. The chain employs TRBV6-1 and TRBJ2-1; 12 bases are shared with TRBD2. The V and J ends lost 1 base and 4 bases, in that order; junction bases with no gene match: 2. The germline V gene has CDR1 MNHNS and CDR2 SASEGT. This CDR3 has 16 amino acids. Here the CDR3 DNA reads TGTGCCAGCAGTGAAGGGCTAGCGGGAGGGTACAATGAGCAGTTCTTC. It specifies CASSEGLAGGYNEQFF.

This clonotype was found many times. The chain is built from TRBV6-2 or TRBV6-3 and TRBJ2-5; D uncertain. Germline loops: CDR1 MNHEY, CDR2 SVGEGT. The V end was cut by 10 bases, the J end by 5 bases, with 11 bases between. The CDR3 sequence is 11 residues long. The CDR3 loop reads CATSSGETQYF. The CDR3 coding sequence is TGTGCCACCTCCTCCGGGGAGACCCAGTACTTC.

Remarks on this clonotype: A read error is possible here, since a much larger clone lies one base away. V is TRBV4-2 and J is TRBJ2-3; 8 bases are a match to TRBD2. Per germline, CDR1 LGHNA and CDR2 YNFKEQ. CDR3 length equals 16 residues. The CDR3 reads CASSQRGLGEGDTHYF. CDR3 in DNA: TGTGCCAGCAGCCAACGGGGACTAGGCGAAGGGGATACGCATTATTTT.

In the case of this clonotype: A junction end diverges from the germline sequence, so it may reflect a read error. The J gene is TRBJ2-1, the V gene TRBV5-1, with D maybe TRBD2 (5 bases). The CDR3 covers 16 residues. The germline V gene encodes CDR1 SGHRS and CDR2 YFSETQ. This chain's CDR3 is CASTLRSVGGHSQQFF. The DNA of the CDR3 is TGCGCCAGCACCTTGAGGAGTGTGGGCGGGCATAGTCAGCAGTTCTTC.

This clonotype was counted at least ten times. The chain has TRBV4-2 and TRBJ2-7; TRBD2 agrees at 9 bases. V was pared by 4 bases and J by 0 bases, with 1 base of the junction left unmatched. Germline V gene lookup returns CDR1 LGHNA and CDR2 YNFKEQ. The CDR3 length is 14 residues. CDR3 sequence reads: CASSLAGDSYEQYF. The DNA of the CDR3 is TGTGCCAGCAGCCTAGCGGGAGACTCCTACGAGCAGTACTTC.

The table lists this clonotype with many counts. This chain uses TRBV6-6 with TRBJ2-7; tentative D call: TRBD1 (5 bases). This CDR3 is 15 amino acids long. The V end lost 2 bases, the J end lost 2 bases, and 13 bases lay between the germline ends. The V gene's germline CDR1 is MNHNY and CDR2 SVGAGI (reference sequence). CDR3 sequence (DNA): TGTGCCAGCAGTTACCGAGACAGTTGGACCTACGAGCAGTACTTC. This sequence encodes CASSYRDSWTYEQYF.

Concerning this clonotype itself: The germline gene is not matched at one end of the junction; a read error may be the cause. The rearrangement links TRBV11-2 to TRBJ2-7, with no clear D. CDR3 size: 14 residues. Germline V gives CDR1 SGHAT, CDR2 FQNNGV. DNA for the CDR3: TGTGCCAGCAGCCTAACCCACGGAGCCTACGAGCGGTACTTC. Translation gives CASSLTHGAYERYF. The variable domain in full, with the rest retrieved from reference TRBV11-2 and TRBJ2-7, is EAGVAQSPRYKIIEKRQSVAFWCNPISGHATLYWYQQILGQGPKLLIQFQNNGVVDDSQLPKDRFSAERLKGVDSTLKIQPAKLEDSAVYLCASSLTHGAYERYFGPGTRLTVT.

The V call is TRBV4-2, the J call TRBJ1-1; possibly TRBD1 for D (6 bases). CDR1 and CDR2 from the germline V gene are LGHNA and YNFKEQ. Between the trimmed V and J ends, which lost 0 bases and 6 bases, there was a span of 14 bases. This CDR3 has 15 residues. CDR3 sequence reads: CASSQDPGTYPEAFF. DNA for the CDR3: TGTGCCAGCAGCCAAGATCCCGGGACATACCCTGAAGCTTTCTTT.

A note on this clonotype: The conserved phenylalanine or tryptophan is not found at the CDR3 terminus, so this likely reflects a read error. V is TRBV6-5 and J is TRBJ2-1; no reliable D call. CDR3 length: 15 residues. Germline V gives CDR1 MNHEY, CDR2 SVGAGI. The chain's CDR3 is CASSWSMKAYIEQFI. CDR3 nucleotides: TGTGCCAGCAGTTGGTCAATGAAGGCATACATTGAGCAGTTCATC.

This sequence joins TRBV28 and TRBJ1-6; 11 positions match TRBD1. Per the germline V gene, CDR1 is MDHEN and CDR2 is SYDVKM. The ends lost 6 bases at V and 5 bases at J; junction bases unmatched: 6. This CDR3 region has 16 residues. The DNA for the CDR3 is TGTGCCAGCAGCCGGGACAGGGGGAGAGATAATTCACCCCTCCACTTT. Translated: CASSRDRGRDNSPLHF.

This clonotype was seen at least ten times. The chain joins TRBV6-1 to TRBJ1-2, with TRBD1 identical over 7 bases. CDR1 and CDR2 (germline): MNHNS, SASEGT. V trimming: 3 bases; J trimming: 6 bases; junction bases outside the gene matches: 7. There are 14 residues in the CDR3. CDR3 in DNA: TGTGCCAGCAGTGAGCAGCGACAGGGCCATGGCTACACCTTC. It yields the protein CASSEQRQGHGYTF.

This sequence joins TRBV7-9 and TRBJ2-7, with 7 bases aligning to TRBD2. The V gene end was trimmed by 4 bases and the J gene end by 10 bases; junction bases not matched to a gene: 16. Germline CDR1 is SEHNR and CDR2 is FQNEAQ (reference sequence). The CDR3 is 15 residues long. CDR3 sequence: CASSSRAGEPGDQYF. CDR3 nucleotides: TGTGCCAGCAGCTCCCGTGCGGGAGAGCCAGGAGATCAGTACTTC. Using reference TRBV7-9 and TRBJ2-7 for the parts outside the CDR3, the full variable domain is DTGVSQNPRHKITKRGQNVTFRCDPISEHNRLYWYRQTLGQGPEFLTYFQNEAQLEKSRLLSDRFSAERPKGSFSTLEIQRTEQGDSAMYLCASSSRAGEPGDQYFGPGTRLTVT.